This TCR beta chain was observed in a study of cytomegalovirus exposure and HLA in healthy donors (dated by TCRdb to 2016 to 2017). Regarding the complete study: In an earlier analysis of some 550 of the donors, about 260 Gb of sequence data and 120 million or so unique TCR beta sequences from about 179 million T cells were reported. An early release that covered 640 HLA-typed donors contained about 300 gigabases of sequencing data and about 93 million unique TCR sequences. Of the approximately 400 genotyped donors, approximately 83% fell in the genetic ancestry cluster associated with self-reported Caucasian donors. The study was designed to test whether signatures of past pathogen exposure could be identified by cataloging public T cell receptors. The study profiled the T cell repertoires of about 720 subjects by immunosequencing and related them to cytomegalovirus serostatus. A separate validation cohort of 100 to 150 different subjects was used in addition to the 666-subject first cohort. To predict cytomegalovirus infection status, the study combined high-throughput TCR immunosequencing, statistical association of individual TCRs with disease status, and machine learning. In a later analysis, previously published TCR beta repertoires from roughly 710 donors were re-analyzed and high-resolution HLA genotyping was added so that TCR occurrence patterns could be studied. In the later analysis, no new phenotypic data were used to find candidate immune exposures; instead, reliance was placed on TCR beta sequences and their occurrence across donors. In an earlier analysis of roughly 540 of the donors, high-throughput TCR beta sequencing was used to judge whether each TCR beta V gene segment behaved as functional or pseudogenic. Alongside the repertoire data, information on donor age, sex, ethnicity and CMV serostatus was compiled. In a later genetic analysis, genome-wide SNP genotypes for about 65% of the roughly 670 donors were used, and that subset was treated as a discovery cohort. All discovery cohort repertoires had been generated on a single sequencing platform. HLA typing covered class I and class II loci at four-digit resolution. Typing coverage varied by locus: roughly 629-640 donors for A, B, C, DRB1 and DQB1; approximately 500 for DQA1; about 570 for DPA1; roughly 450 for DPB1. Several DR-DQ haplotypes were treated as single units for association and clustering because of strong linkage in the cohort. Among 300 to 500 genotyped donors of the cohort, an average of around 250,000 unique TCR beta nucleotide sequences was sequenced per donor, of which 15% to 20% were non-productive.

V is pruned by 5 bases and J by 0 bases, leaving 4 bases of the junction without a gene match. The CDR3 contains 14 residues, cysteine and phenylalanine counted. The retained sequence is limited to the CDR3, 42 bases, with the frame set at the first base. The germline V gene provides CDR1 SGHTA and CDR2 FQGNSA. In total, fewer than 750 healthy bone marrow donors made up the cohort. Cohort members were all nominally healthy when sampled, although unrecorded immune exposures were likely present. The donor was CMV seropositive and was included in the group of 290 or so seropositive cohort members. A peripheral blood sample was collected from each donor, and TCR beta sequencing was performed on peripheral blood mononuclear cells. The Qiagen DNeasy Blood Extraction Kit was used to extract genomic DNA from the blood cell samples. The method behind the library was the immunoSEQ multiplex PCR assay. A mixture of 60 forward primers for TCR Vbeta segments and 13 reverse primers for TCR Jbeta segments was used in the multiplex PCR. A multiplex PCR assay on genomic DNA amplified the CDR3 region of rearranged TCR beta genes. The amplified TCR beta libraries were sequenced on the Illumina HiSeq System as 87-base-pair reads. In the authors' own workflow: A later analysis tallied around 82 million unique TCR beta chains across the 700 or so repertoires, and some 10 million of those chains were shared by two or more donors. A nearest-neighbor algorithm error-corrected the raw reads and collapsed the reads into unique sequences, merging closely related sequences to remove PCR and sequencing errors. To assign V, D and J gene segments, CDR3 sequences were aligned to IMGT reference sequences. For a sequence to be retained, a match of at least six nucleotides to both a V gene segment and a J gene segment was required. A rearrangement counted as productive if the CDR3 had no stop codons and remained in frame with V and J, and every other rearrangement counted as non-productive. CDR3 was defined by IMGT convention, running from the second conserved V-encoded cysteine to the conserved J-encoded phenylalanine. The earlier analysis of roughly 590 of the donors excluded any sequence lacking an unambiguous match to a single V gene segment. In an earlier analysis of around 590 of the donors, a V segment was called functional when productive rearrangements were above 56.7%, and segregating when the standard deviation between donors exceeded 5%. A statistical classification framework was developed to diagnose cytomegalovirus status using the catalog of TCR beta chain sequences. V and J gene assignment, in a later analysis, came from comparing TCR nucleotide sequences with IMGT/GENE-DB human TR gene sequences. A later analysis assigned CDR3 sequences and most-parsimonious VDJ recombination scenarios with the TCRdist pipeline. A later analysis defined each TCR beta chain by its CDR3 amino acid sequence plus V-gene family, and excluded reads lacking a unique V-gene family. In a later analysis, nearly 600 highly shared, low-generation-probability nucleotide sequences were removed to address suspected cross-contamination and a sequencing artifact. In a later analysis, a clonal expansion index for each public chain was calculated from normalized within-repertoire ranks of inferred template counts. Generation probabilities in a later analysis came from a VDJ recombination model fitted to out-of-frame rearrangements, and those results were checked against IGoR. A later analysis scored TCR-TCR, TCR-HLA and TCR-CMV co-occurrence with hypergeometric tests, applying a repertoire-size bias correction to TCR pairs. A later analysis estimated false discovery rates by permuting HLA or CMV assignments 20 times. In a later analysis, co-occurring TCRs were grouped using DBSCAN, with TCRdist sequence similarity added in when clustering inside HLA-allele-positive subsets. Repertoires with fewer than 30,000 or more than 120,000 public chains, plus five repertoires with anomalous nucleotide sharing, were excluded from co-occurrence clustering. TCRdb took this table from immuneACCESS and kept in-frame rearrangements with V and J called. Such tables lack part of the clones; where checked against another copy, unresolved V genes explain under half of the gap, and the rest is unexplained. V and J calls and clone size follow that table, whereas D and trimming were derived from the DNA. For this sample there are approximately 170,000 clones; about four fifths appear just once. The ten largest clones represent over 4% of the sample.

Regarding this clone: Its antigen remains unidentified. It has no much larger one-base neighbor in the sample; base qualities were not kept.

Summary of the overall study and its limitations: According to a later analysis, TCR association rates differed among HLA loci, with DRB1 alleles showing the most associated TCRs and HLA-C alleles showing the fewest. When HLA alleles, especially DR and DQ, strongly co-occurred, attributing TCR associations to individual alleles was difficult. Only TCR beta chains were sequenced in this cohort, and the absence of alpha or paired-chain data limited detectable features. An earlier analysis of some 590 of the donors showed that most TCR beta V segments appeared in productive rearrangements either about 90% or about 30% of the time, which broadly matched IMGT annotations. An association between a missense DCLRE1C variant and V-gene and J-gene trimming of TCR beta chains was found in a later genetic analysis and replicated in an independent cohort. Linkage disequilibrium might explain the correlated functional status among segregating V segments, but an unknown experimental factor could not be ruled out. A group of highly shared sequence variants was considered likely to be a technical artifact of the sequencing pipeline. Roughly uniform sequencing depth across donors was assumed in presence/absence analyses, although this assumption may not hold. A further reported finding was that TCR beta sequences accurately predicted the HLA-A and HLA-B alleles for most subjects in the first cohort. For the cohort, immune exposure information was limited to CMV serostatus. Several of the top co-occurrence clusters appeared to be linked to parvovirus B19, influenza, CMV and Epstein-Barr virus, according to a later analysis. In a later analysis, about 16,000 TCR beta sequences were associated with specific HLA alleles at a false discovery rate of 0.05. Because counts were too low, seventeen rarely observed V segments, including chromosome 9 orphons, were excluded from the earlier analysis of 587 of the donors. A later genetic analysis reported fewer N-insertions in productive TCRs among donors in an Asian-associated ancestry cluster than the roughly 700-donor mean. The classifier was reported to diagnose cytomegalovirus status with high specificity and sensitivity in both the original cohort and the validation cohort. It was suggested by the authors that the approach could potentially be generalized to other disease states and immunological phenotypes. A few of the identified cytomegalovirus-associated TCR beta chains were confirmed in vitro to be specific for cytomegalovirus antigens. Because some donors lacked HLA typing at each locus, the association tests relied only on the typed subset. In a later analysis, HLA-associated TCR beta chains showed more clonal expansion and lower generation probabilities than non-associated chains that were equally common. Most TCR sequences were observed very rarely across donors, whereas some public TCRs were present in many individuals. Because the 87-base-pair reads could not distinguish some IMGT-functional V segments, including TRBV6-2 and TRBV6-3, those segments were excluded. Most CMV-associated TCR beta chains appeared to be HLA-restricted in a later analysis, and the HLA associations seemed to be driven largely by CMV exposure. A total of 164 TCR beta chains were listed by the study as associated with cytomegalovirus.

Sequencing input: PBMCs. Here the chain combines TRBV7-2 and TRBJ2-7; 7 junctional bases match TRBD1. The receptor was derived from a man in his thirties or forties in good health and CMV-seropositive. The CDR3 protein sequence reads: CASSQWTGSYEQYF. The DNA reads as follows: TGTGCCAGCAGCCAGTGGACAGGCTCCTACGAGCAGTACTTC.